Included here is one T cell receptor beta chain sequence, with context. Its antigen is unknown. No base quality information exists; no much larger clone differs at one position. This entry is derived from a study of blood T cell repertoires in COVID-19 (TCRdb year 2020). Some background on the complete study: Samples covering the acute and convalescent phases of COVID-19 were provided by collaborators in the United States, Italy and Spain. The material from the prospective study consisted of cDNA or gDNA derived from T cells, B-cell-depleted T cells, or PBMCs. The dataset comprised deeply sampled blood TCRbeta repertoires from subjects exposed to, actively infected with, or recovered from COVID-19. The repertoires were released in a freely available public database intended as a resource for research on the immune response to SARS-CoV-2. Samples were obtained from the ongoing ImmuneRACE study (first 160 participants) and from 950 to 1,500 subjects provided by 6 global collaborators. Nearly every sample came with metadata listing a de-identified subject ID, COVID-19 status, age in years and sex. Where HLA class I and class II types were available, the types were taken from metadata supplied by the sample provider, not from assay-based typing. Study-wide conclusions, independent of this receptor: The quantity of clinical and demographic metadata differed by source and by participant and was supplied without curation.

One collaborating source in Seattle enrolled patients while the patients were actively infected and followed the patients over time throughout the course of disease. The collaborating institutions used their own protocols to collect whole blood in K2EDTA tubes. For TCRbeta analysis, collaborator samples were shipped as frozen whole blood, as isolated PBMCs, or as DNA extracted from either sample type. The immunoSEQ Assay, a bias-controlled multiplex PCR, was used to amplify TCRbeta CDR3 regions from genomic DNA. Per the authors' processing: The number of nucleated cells in each sample was estimated by amplification of reference gene primers within the assay. To quantify the absolute abundance of each unique TCRbeta CDR3 rearrangement, sequence reads were collapsed and filtered. For each sample, productive Simpson clonality was calculated as the square root of Simpson's diversity index over productive rearrangements. This is the immuneACCESS table as TCRdb keeps it, with only in-frame sequences that have V and J called. A part of the clones is gone; compared with another copy, unresolved V genes explain less than half, and the rest is unexplained. That table supplies the V and J calls and clone size; D and trimming were determined from the DNA. This sample gives about 180,000 clones in total; about 81% of them show up just once. 10% to 15% of the sample is in the top ten clones.

Including cysteine and phenylalanine, the CDR3 has 14 amino acids. The sequence is cut down to CDR3 DNA, 42 bases in frame from base 1. V is pared back by 5 bases and J by 3 bases, with 11 bases lying between the germline termini. As encoded in the germline V gene (reference sequence), CDR1 is LNHDA while CDR2 is SQIVND. Sequencing input: peripheral blood. The clonotype was recovered from a woman aged 80 or older with COVID-19, enrolled during active disease. Recombination joined TRBV19 with TRBJ1-5; TRBD1 is possibly the D segment (6 matching bases). The CDR3 amino acid sequence is: CASSREGDNQPQHF. DNA sequence: TGTGCCAGTAGTCGGGAGGGGGACAATCAGCCCCAGCATTTT.